The text below deals with one TCR beta chain. This clonotype was seen only a few times. No cognate antigen has been identified for it. No much larger clone is present one base from it, and per-base qualities are unavailable. This record belongs to a study of T-cell reconstitution after alpha-beta-depleted transplantation in children (dated by TCRdb to the mid-2010s). Broadly, across the study: Using TCR repertoire profiling, the study followed T-cell immune reconstitution in a quantitative way in children after TCRalphabeta/CD19-depleted allogeneic hematopoietic cell transplantation.

CDR1 and CDR2 were assigned from the germline V gene as SGHRS and YFSETQ. There are 15 amino acids in the CDR3, from cysteine to phenylalanine inclusive. This entry keeps only the CDR3 DNA: 45 bases, framed from base 1. Trimming takes 3 bases off V and 3 bases off J; junction bases not matched to a gene: 8. The library was prepared using PCR. The run used an Illumina HiSeq 2500. Molecular barcoding was employed in the preparation of TCR libraries, with unique molecular identifiers being used to normalize TCRbeta repertoire quantification. The public reads were reanalyzed by TCRdb: fastp trimming at Q25, MiXCR alignment, in-frame beta chains only. Each CDR3 protein gets just one entry, which takes the most common genes and DNA from the rows behind it. Recorded for this sample are about 540,000 distinct CDR3 sequences; around 19% of them occurred a single time. The top ten constitute 3.3% of the sample.

The sequence was obtained from a human donor who donated a stem cell graft to a child with acute lymphoblastic leukemia. The rearranged chain carries TRBV5-1 and TRBJ1-1; a stretch of 7 junction bases matches TRBD1. The sequencing here drew on PBMCs from the stem cell graft donor, taken from the stem cell graft. The DNA sequence reads TGCGCCAGCAGCTCAAGGACAGGCGCTGACACTGAAGCTTTCTTT. This sequence encodes CASSSRTGADTEAFF.